A single sample is the source of the 11 T cell receptor beta chains below, sequenced in a study of T-cell memory formation after mild COVID-19. TCRdb reprocessed the 5' RACE reads via MiXCR and lists one record per CDR3 protein. The table lists fewer than 350,000 distinct CDR3 sequences, approximately 15% of them singletons. The sequencing input was PBMCs or a T cell subset sorted from them (not recorded which). These TCRs come from a man aged 18-30 years who had mild COVID-19 (a few samples of this study predate the infection). Cell type and time point are not known.

Only a few counts were recorded for this clonotype. This chain connects TRBV4-2 to TRBJ2-3; D unclear. This CDR3 has 18 amino acids. Germline CDR1 and CDR2: LGHNA and YNFKEQ. V shed 0 bases and J shed 2 bases, with 18 bases lying between them. CDR3 nucleotides: TGTGCCAGCAGCCAAGATGTGAAACGGAGAGTGGCCACAGATACGCAGTATTTT. It is translated as CASSQDVKRRVATDTQYF.

V and J are TRBV29-1 and TRBJ1-1, with D possibly matching TRBD1 (5 bases). CDR1 and CDR2 from the germline V gene are SQVTM and ANQGSEA. The CDR3 runs to 14 residues. V gave up 7 bases and J gave up 1 base, with 16 bases separating them. Here the CDR3 reads CSAALGDSNTEAFF. In DNA, the CDR3 is TGCAGCGCCGCCCTAGGGGACTCGAACACTGAAGCTTTCTTT.

This clonotype was seen only a few times. This chain connects TRBV24-1 to TRBJ2-5, with 7 bases lining up with TRBD2. There are 14 residues in the CDR3. The germline V gene encodes CDR1 KGHDR and CDR2 SFDVKD. Trimming cost V 3 bases and J 4 bases; bases outside gene matches: 4. The DNA for the CDR3 is TGTGCCACCAGTGATCCTGGGAGGGTAGAGACCCAGTACTTC. The encoded protein is CATSDPGRVETQYF.

This clonotype was counted a few times. J is TRBJ2-4 and V is TRBV7-8; D tentatively reads TRBD1 or TRBD2 (7 bases each). Deletions cut 1 base from V and 6 bases from J, with 16 bases between. The V gene's germline CDR1 is SGHVS and CDR2 FQNEAQ. The CDR3 spans 16 residues. CDR3 protein: CASSLEAGGVLNIQYF. CDR3 DNA: TGTGCCAGCAGCTTAGAAGCAGGGGGGGTACTAAACATTCAGTACTTC.

V is TRBV6-1 and J is TRBJ1-1, with D unresolved. This CDR3 spans 14 amino acids. The ends were cut back, 3 bases at V and 4 bases at J, with 12 bases in the middle. The germline V gene encodes CDR1 MNHNS and CDR2 SASEGT. The CDR3 DNA reads as TGTGCCAGCAGTGAGGAGTGGAGGACCACTGAAGCTTTCTTT. As protein: CASSEEWRTTEAFF.

Notes on this clonotype: Its ends do not fully match the called genes, so a read error is possible. The V call is TRBV7-8, the J call TRBJ2-1; 7 nucleotides align to TRBD2. Germline CDR1 reads SGHVS; CDR2 reads FQNEAQ. The CDR3 consists of 14 residues. This chain's CDR3 is CASSPGGGGSPGRF. CDR3 bases: TGTGCCAGCAGCCCGGGCGGGGGAGGCTCACCGGGGCGCTTC.

This chain connects TRBV6-2 or TRBV6-3 to TRBJ2-2, with D hard to call. Germline V gene sequence: CDR1 MNHEY, CDR2 SVGEGT. CDR3 length: 14 residues. V was pared by 0 bases and J by 6 bases, with 8 bases between. The CDR3 loop is CASSYSLGSGELFF. CDR3 sequence (DNA): TGTGCCAGCAGTTACTCCTTAGGATCCGGGGAGCTGTTTTTT.

This clonotype was counted a few times. The genes are TRBV4-1 and TRBJ2-3; 16 positions match TRBD2. V shed 7 bases and J 7 bases; nucleotides not matched to a gene: 5. CDR1 is MGHRA and CDR2 is YSYEKL in the germline V gene. The length of the CDR3 is 15 residues. The CDR3 DNA is TGCGCCAGCAAGGGACTAGCGGGGGGGGTAAATACGCAGTATTTT. This sequence encodes CASKGLAGGVNTQYF.

DNA for the CDR3: TGTGCCAGCAGCTTGCAAGAACCTACGGATGAGCAGTTCTTC. Its protein is CASSLQEPTDEQFF. The genes are TRBV11-3 and TRBJ2-1; no firm D call. The CDR3 is 14 amino acids. Trimming removed 3 bases at V and 8 bases at J, with 14 bases between. Germline V gives CDR1 SGHNT, CDR2 YENEEA.

There are many counts of this clonotype. This chain joins TRBV5-5 and TRBJ1-1; D is undetermined. The CDR3 contains 13 residues. V lost 1 base to trimming and J lost 2 bases, with 6 bases between them. CDR1 and CDR2 from the germline V gene are SGHKS and YYEKEE (reference sequence). The CDR3 loop is CASSLRVNTEAFF. CDR3 in DNA: TGTGCCAGCAGCTTGAGGGTCAACACTGAAGCTTTCTTT.

The V and J genes are TRBV4-1 and TRBJ2-1, with 7 bases fitting TRBD2. The length of the CDR3 is 16 residues. Germline trimming cut 1 base from V and 9 bases from J; bases unmatched to any gene: 12. CDR1 is MGHRA and CDR2 is YSYEKL in the germline V gene. In nucleotides, the CDR3 is TGCGCCAGCAGCCAAGGGGGGGGAAGTCTCGACGGTGAGCAGTTCTTC. The encoded protein is CASSQGGGSLDGEQFF.